These 31 T cell receptor beta chains share one sample of origin, sequenced in a study of T-cell reconstitution after alpha-beta-depleted transplantation in children. Unique molecular identifiers were used to barcode this TCRbeta library. TCRdb called the PCR reads again in MiXCR, with one record for every CDR3 protein. The sample shows about 580,000 distinct CDR3 sequences, 23% of them seen only once. Sequenced here: PBMCs, mostly from graft donor cells, sampled 360 days after TCRalphabeta/CD19-depleted stem cell transplant. The receptors originated from a boy in the first two years of life who had a stem cell transplant for acute myeloid leukemia, so the T cells may come from the graft donor.

The chain links TRBV6-1 to TRBJ1-1, with TRBD1 identical over 7 bases. Germline lookup yields CDR1 MNHNS and CDR2 SASEGT. The junction had 13 bases not matched to a gene; V was cut back by 5 bases and J by 4 bases. This CDR3 region has 16 residues. Here the CDR3 DNA reads TGTGCCAGCAGTCCATGGACAGGAAGGAGGTTCACTGAAGCTTTCTTT. Translating gives CASSPWTGRRFTEAFF.

This clonotype was found many times. The V call is TRBV3-1, the J call TRBJ1-2, with D maybe TRBD1 (6 bases). CDR3 length equals 16 residues. CDR1 is LGHDT and CDR2 is YNNKEL in the germline V gene (reference sequence). V was shortened by 4 bases and J by 8 bases, with 23 bases between the two germline ends. CDR3 coding DNA: TGTGCCAGCAGCCCCTCCGGGCGGCGGGGGGCGAGCGGCTACACCTTC. Its protein product is CASSPSGRRGASGYTF.

This clonotype was observed at least ten times. This chain connects TRBV12-3 or TRBV12-4 to TRBJ2-1; D is undetermined. The CDR3 loop spans 14 amino acids. V lost 1 base, J lost 5 bases, and 9 bases lay in between. CDR3 region: CASSLGTHDNEQFF. CDR3 DNA: TGTGCCAGCAGTTTAGGAACACACGACAATGAGCAGTTCTTC.

In DNA form, the CDR3 reads TGTGCCAGTAGTATCCAACGGGGGGCCCCCCAAGAGACCCAGTACTTC. Residues: CASSIQRGAPQETQYF. This sequence joins TRBV19 and TRBJ2-5, with a weak D call TRBD2 (7 bases). The CDR3 runs to 16 residues. The germline CDR1 and CDR2 sequences are LNHDA and SQIVND (reference sequence). V shed 3 bases and J shed 1 base, with 15 bases lying between them.

The CDR3 sequence: CASRGTPNEQFF. DNA of the CDR3: TGCGCCAGCAGAGGGACCCCGAATGAGCAGTTCTTC. V is TRBV10-2 and J is TRBJ2-1; D assignment may be TRBD1 or TRBD2 (5 bases each). The CDR3 covers 12 residues. V dropped 6 bases and J dropped 7 bases, with 10 bases sitting between them. CDR1 and CDR2 from the germline V gene are WSHSY and SAAADI.

This clonotype was found a few times. The chain recombines TRBV28 with TRBJ2-7, with 8 bases identical to TRBD1. The CDR3 has 15 amino acids. Germline trimming cut 1 base from V and 2 bases from J; bases unmatched to any gene: 4. The germline V gene encodes CDR1 MDHEN and CDR2 SYDVKM. The CDR3 nucleotides are TGTGCCAGCAGTTTATCGACAGGGGTAGCCTACGAGCAGTACGTC. This gives the protein CASSLSTGVAYEQYV.

This chain joins TRBV6-5 and TRBJ2-7; possible D gene TRBD2, 5 bases. Germline V gene data show CDR1 as MNHEY and CDR2 as SVGAGI. There are 14 residues in the CDR3. Trimming stripped 0 bases from V and 0 bases from J, with 6 bases between. The CDR3 nucleotides read TGTGCCAGCAGTTACTCCAGCGGCTCCTACGAGCAGTACGTC. Its protein product is CASSYSSGSYEQYV.

J is TRBJ2-2 and V is TRBV5-1, with 7 bases lining up with TRBD1. Germline CDR1 reads SGHRS; CDR2 reads YFSETQ. CDR3 size: 14 residues. V was clipped by 8 bases and J by 7 bases; unmatched bases: 11. CDR3 region: CASRQTGIVGELFF. CDR3 nucleotides: TGCGCCAGTCGCCAGACAGGGATAGTCGGGGAGCTGTTTTTT.

The chain combines TRBV6-2 or TRBV6-3 with TRBJ2-1; TRBD1 matches 9 bases. The J segment lost 6 bases and the V segment lost 6 bases, leaving 15 bases of the junction unmatched. Germline loops: CDR1 MNHEY, CDR2 SVGEGT. This CDR3 comprises 17 residues. The CDR3 DNA reads as TGTGCCAGCAGGCCCTTCGACGGACAGGGGACCGGCAATGAGCAGTTCTTC. It translates to CASRPFDGQGTGNEQFF.

This clonotype was counted only a few times. J is TRBJ2-3 and V is TRBV12-3 or TRBV12-4; D is unclear. The CDR3 contains 14 residues. The germline V and J ends were trimmed by 3 bases and 2 bases, with 9 bases remaining between them. The CDR3 region is CASSFTEFTDTQYF. DNA of the CDR3: TGTGCCAGCAGTTTTACCGAATTCACAGATACGCAGTATTTT.

The chain recombines TRBV12-3 or TRBV12-4 with TRBJ2-7, with D tentatively TRBD2 (5 bases). The CDR3 totals 13 residues. The V and J ends lost 7 bases and 7 bases respectively, with 17 bases between them. CDR3 sequence: CASIYARRGEQYV. The CDR3, as DNA: TGTGCCAGCATTTACGCGCGGCGCGGGGAGCAGTACGTC.

The J gene is TRBJ1-1, the V gene TRBV4-3, with D possibly being TRBD1 (5 bases). Germline V gives CDR1 LGHNA, CDR2 YSLEER. This CDR3 region has 16 residues. Between the trimmed V and J ends, which lost 0 bases and 8 bases, there was a span of 19 bases. CDR3 sequence (DNA): TGCGCCAGCAGCCAAGATTTGAGGGCCTTGGGGCGGGAAGCTTTCTTT. Translating gives CASSQDLRALGREAFF.

This clonotype was counted ten times or more. The V call is TRBV20-1, the J call TRBJ2-1; D is perhaps TRBD2 (7 bases). The germline V gene encodes CDR1 DFQATT and CDR2 SNEGSKA (reference sequence). The CDR3 length is 17 residues. V gave up 7 bases and J gave up 4 bases, with 26 bases separating them. CDR3 sequence (DNA): TGCAGTGTTGAAGTGGCTCGGGGGGCGAGGATTTACAATGAGCAGTTCTTC. Encoded protein: CSVEVARGARIYNEQFF.

A few counts support this clonotype. This rearrangement joins TRBV5-1 to TRBJ2-7; 9 bases align to TRBD1. The CDR3 runs to 16 residues. The V segment lost 0 bases and the J segment 7 bases; nucleotides outside the gene matches: 11. CDR1 and CDR2 from the germline V gene are SGHRS and YFSETQ. CDR3 sequence: CASSLDGQGSLPEQYV. CDR3 nucleotides: TGCGCCAGCAGCTTGGACGGACAGGGGTCTCTCCCGGAGCAGTACGTC.

This clonotype was recorded at least ten times. The gene calls are TRBV12-3 or TRBV12-4 and TRBJ2-3; D unclear. V lost 7 bases to trimming and J lost 0 bases, with 11 bases between them. The CDR3 contains 14 residues. This CDR3 is CASNGHPSTDTQYF. CDR3 DNA sequence: TGTGCCAGCAACGGGCACCCTAGCACAGATACGCAGTATTTT.

The J gene is TRBJ2-1, the V gene TRBV27, with D perhaps TRBD2 (6 bases). The germline V gene has CDR1 MNHEY and CDR2 SMNVEV (reference sequence). The CDR3 is made up of 14 amino acids. The V end lost 6 bases, the J end lost 0 bases, and 9 bases lay between the germline ends. The CDR3 coding sequence is TGTGCCAGCAGGACTAGGGGCTCCTACAATGAGCAGTTCTTC. Residues: CASRTRGSYNEQFF.

J is TRBJ2-3 and V is TRBV20-1; TRBD2 matches 7 bases. This CDR3 comprises 14 residues. Germline CDR1 is DFQATT and CDR2 is SNEGSKA (reference sequence). V shed 4 bases and J 2 bases; nucleotides not matched to a gene: 6. The CDR3 DNA reads TGCAGTGCTATGAGCGGGGCCTCCACAGATACGCAGTATTTT. This codes for CSAMSGASTDTQYF.

The V call is TRBV3-1, the J call TRBJ2-5; TRBD1 matches at 8 bases. This CDR3 comprises 17 residues. Germline CDR1 LGHDT, CDR2 YNNKEL (reference sequence). V was pared by 0 bases and J by 2 bases, with 8 bases of the junction left unmatched. The CDR3 sequence is CASSQDSRTGTQETQYF. DNA for the CDR3: TGTGCCAGCAGCCAAGATTCCAGGACAGGGACACAAGAGACCCAGTACTTC.

The rearrangement uses TRBV24-1 and TRBJ2-2; D assignment may be TRBD1 or TRBD2 (6 bases each). Deletions cut 5 bases from V and 5 bases from J, with 14 bases between. This CDR3 has 15 residues. Germline loops: CDR1 KGHDR, CDR2 SFDVKD. The CDR3 loop reads CATSAPTGRTGELFF. CDR3 sequence (DNA): TGTGCCACCAGTGCTCCCACAGGGAGGACCGGGGAGCTGTTTTTT.

This clonotype was recorded many times. This chain uses TRBV6-5 with TRBJ2-2; no clear D gene. Germline V gives CDR1 MNHEY, CDR2 SVGAGI. Trimming left V 0 bases short and J 0 bases short, with 8 bases between. This CDR3 is built from 16 residues. The CDR3 nucleotides are TGTGCCAGCAGTTACTCGACAAAGGCGAACACCGGGGAGCTGTTTTTT. Amino acid sequence: CASSYSTKANTGELFF.

This clonotype has ten or more counts. The chain links TRBV20-1 to TRBJ1-5; maybe TRBD1 (6 bases). The CDR3 loop spans 15 amino acids. Trimming took off 1 base at V and 5 bases at J, with 15 bases between the two ends. Per the germline V gene, CDR1 is DFQATT and CDR2 is SNEGSKA (reference sequence). The DNA of the CDR3 is TGCAGTGCTAGAGTGGCAGGGGCGCAATATCAGCCCCAGCATTTT. It encodes CSARVAGAQYQPQHF.

This clonotype was seen a few times. The J gene is TRBJ1-2, the V gene TRBV6-5, with 8 nucleotides matching TRBD1. The CDR3 consists of 15 residues. The germline V gene has CDR1 MNHEY and CDR2 SVGAGI. J gave up 4 bases and V 0 bases, and 4 bases lay outside the gene matches. Here the CDR3 DNA reads TGTGCCAGCAGTTACTCGGACAGGGTAGCCTATGGCTACACCTTC. This translates into CASSYSDRVAYGYTF.

The chain recombines TRBV4-2 with TRBJ1-2; D gene uncertain. V dropped 0 bases and J dropped 4 bases, with 9 bases sitting between them. The length of the CDR3 is 14 residues. Per the germline V gene, CDR1 is LGHNA and CDR2 is YNFKEQ. CDR3 coding DNA: TGTGCCAGCAGCCAAGAGGGCAGCCTCTATGGCTACACCTTC. Residues: CASSQEGSLYGYTF.

This clonotype was seen a few times. This chain uses TRBV3-1 with TRBJ2-2, with D tentatively TRBD1 (6 bases). The V and J ends lost 0 bases and 5 bases respectively, with 10 bases between them. The length of the CDR3 is 15 residues. Per germline, CDR1 LGHDT and CDR2 YNNKEL (reference sequence). CDR3 sequence: CASSQEAGVTGELFF. In DNA form, the CDR3 reads TGTGCCAGCAGCCAAGAGGCAGGGGTGACCGGGGAGCTGTTTTTT.

This clonotype was counted between two and nine times. J is TRBJ2-3 and V is TRBV20-1; D is perhaps TRBD1 (5 bases). The V gene lost 6 bases and the J gene lost 8 bases, with 18 bases spanning the gap. Germline V CDR1 and CDR2: DFQATT, SNEGSKA (reference sequence). The CDR3 consists of 13 residues. The CDR3 loop is CSALHQGLGTQYF. For the CDR3, the DNA is TGCAGTGCCCTCCACCAGGGCCTGGGTACGCAGTATTTT.

Ten or more counts support this clonotype. The chain is built from TRBV11-3 and TRBJ2-7; D is ambiguous. The V end was cut by 2 bases, the J end by 0 bases, with 11 bases between. Germline CDR1 is SGHNT and CDR2 is YENEEA. The CDR3 has 15 residues. CDR3 sequence reads: CASSLLSLGSYEQYF. CDR3 nucleotides: TGTGCCAGCAGCTTATTGAGCCTAGGCTCCTACGAGCAGTACTTC.

The rearrangement joins TRBV29-1 to TRBJ2-7, with D perhaps TRBD1 (6 bases). V lost 3 bases, J lost 6 bases, and 15 bases lay in between. Looked up from germline, CDR1 is SQVTM and CDR2 is ANQGSEA. The CDR3 totals 13 residues. The CDR3 sequence: CSVEQAGGAEQYF. The CDR3 DNA reads TGCAGCGTTGAGCAGGCTGGGGGCGCCGAGCAGTACTTC.

This clonotype appeared a few times. The genes are TRBV5-5 and TRBJ1-2; D ambiguous. The CDR3 sequence is 11 residues long. CDR1 SGHKS and CDR2 YYEKEE come from the germline V gene (reference sequence). Trimming left V 0 bases short and J 11 bases short, with 8 bases between. The CDR3 reads CASSLVYEYTF. CDR3 DNA sequence: TGTGCCAGCAGCTTGGTGTACGAGTACACCTTC.

This clonotype was counted between two and nine times. The V and J genes are TRBV12-3 or TRBV12-4 and TRBJ2-5; 7 bases line up with TRBD1. V gave up 2 bases and J gave up 5 bases; unmatched junction bases: 5. The CDR3 totals 14 residues. This CDR3 reads CASSLKGARETQYF. The CDR3 coding sequence is TGTGCCAGCAGTTTAAAGGGGGCGAGGGAGACCCAGTACTTC.

The gene calls are TRBV5-1 and TRBJ2-7; 8 positions match TRBD1. Germline trimming cut 0 bases from V and 4 bases from J; bases unmatched to any gene: 6. The CDR3 spans 15 residues. Germline CDR1 is SGHRS and CDR2 is YFSETQ. The CDR3 loop is CASSLDGTGSYEQYV. As DNA, the CDR3 is TGCGCCAGCAGCTTGGATGGGACAGGTTCTTACGAGCAGTACGTC.

The table lists this clonotype with a few counts. The chain combines TRBV6-5 with TRBJ2-7; D is uncertain. V was pared by 0 bases and J by 2 bases, with 8 bases between. This CDR3 contains 14 residues. In germline, CDR1 is MNHEY, CDR2 SVGAGI. CDR3 residues: CASSYSLYTYEQYF. CDR3 nucleotides: TGTGCCAGCAGTTACTCGTTGTACACCTACGAGCAGTACTTC.